These T cell receptor beta chains were read from a single sample in a study of T cell repertoires in cytomegalovirus infection. TCRdb passed the reads through MiXCR, listing each CDR3 protein once. The repertoire consists of 480,000 or so distinct CDR3 sequences, with approximately 10% occurring once and the leading ten covering 10% to 13%. Input material: PBMCs. Receptors originate from a human donor in good health (CMV status not recorded). Some clones in this sample may be carry-over from other donors' samples. Both conserved end residues are part of each CDR3. Fields, in order: clone size, J gene, V gene, D gene, CDR3 DNA, CDR3 protein. The D gene is left open where the match is weak. Rows may omit the clone size; those that give it use once, few, many or a size class.

>many|TRBJ2-6|TRBV5-5|.
TGTGCCAGCAGCGGAGGGGTTGGAGGGGCCAACGTCCTGACTTTC
CASSGGVGGANVLTF
>many|TRBJ2-4|TRBV20-1|TRBD2
TGCAGTGCGGGACCTAGCGGGAGAACCAAAAACATTCAGTACTTC
CSAGPSGRTKNIQYF
>few|TRBJ2-2|TRBV14|.
TGTGCCAGCAGCCCCACTGGGGTCGTCGGGGAGCTGTTTTTT
CASSPTGVVGELFF
>many|TRBJ1-2|TRBV15|.
TGTGCCACCAGCAGAGATCGAGGCAGGACAGTGACTAACTATGGCTACACCTTC
CATSRDRGRTVTNYGYTF
>.|TRBJ1-5|TRBV20-1|TRBD1
TGCAGTGCTTCTGGGACAGTGAATCAGCCCCAGCATTTT
CSASGTVNQPQHF
>many|TRBJ1-6|TRBV7-8|.
TGTGCCACTACTTTCTCCTCCTATAATTCACCCCTCCACTTT
CATTFSSYNSPLHF
>many|TRBJ1-2|TRBV20-1|TRBD1
TGCAGTGCTTTAGAACAGGGGTTTAACTATGGCTACACCTTC
CSALEQGFNYGYTF
>many|TRBJ2-3|TRBV6-6|.
TGTGCCAGCAGTGACTCGGGGGAGGTGGATACGCAGTATTTT
CASSDSGEVDTQYF
>few|TRBJ1-1|TRBV27|TRBD1
TGTGCCAGCAGGATCGGGGCTGGACAGGGGGCTTTCTTT
CASRIGAGQGAFF
>many|TRBJ1-5|TRBV19|.
TGTGCCACCGCCGACGGCTATAGCAATCAGCCCCAGCATTTT
CATADGYSNQPQHF
>many|TRBJ1-5|TRBV20-1|.
TGCAGTGCTTTCGCGGGGGGCAATCAGCCCCAGCATTTT
CSAFAGGNQPQHF
>many|TRBJ1-5|TRBV7-6|.
TGTGCCAGCAGCTTAGGAGGGATCAATCAGCCCCAGCATTTT
CASSLGGINQPQHF
>many|TRBJ1-5|TRBV7-2|.
TGTGCCAGCAGCTTAAGCCCCTGGGGGGCCGGCTCCCTTAATAGCAATCAGCCCCAGCATTTT
CASSLSPWGAGSLNSNQPQHF
>many|TRBJ1-2|TRBV5-1|.
TGCGCCAGCTTTTCGGCCGGGCGAGACGGCTATGGCTACACCTTC
CASFSAGRDGYGYTF
>.|TRBJ2-2|TRBV7-3|TRBD2
TGTGCCAGCAGCTTTTCTAGCGGGAGTAGTACCGGGGAGCTGTTTTTT
CASSFSSGSSTGELFF
>many|TRBJ2-1|TRBV7-7|.
TGTGCCAGCAGTAGTAAGGGTATCAGCAATGAGCAGTTCTTC
CASSSKGISNEQFF
>many|TRBJ2-5|TRBV7-8|.
TGTGCCAGCAGCTTAGCGCGAACAGGGAGGGGGGAGACCCAGTACTTC
CASSLARTGRGETQYF
>many|TRBJ2-3|TRBV7-9|TRBD2
TGTGCCAGCAGCGGACGGGTAGCGGGGGGGACAGATACGCAGTATTTT
CASSGRVAGGTDTQYF
>many|TRBJ1-1|TRBV7-8|.
TGTGCCAGCAGCCATGATGGGGAAAACACTGAAGCTTTCTTT
CASSHDGENTEAFF
>many|TRBJ2-1|TRBV11-1|TRBD2
TGTGCCAGCAGCTCCAGACGTCGGACTAGCGGGAGTATAAATGAGCAGTTCTTC
CASSSRRRTSGSINEQFF
>.|TRBJ1-2|TRBV9|.
TGTGCCAGCAGCGGAAGTTCGACACCCAACTATGGCTACACCTTC
CASSGSSTPNYGYTF
>many|TRBJ2-5|TRBV25-1|TRBD2
TGTGCCAGCAGTGAAGCGGGAGGTGGGTTTGGGACCCAGTACTTC
CASSEAGGGFGTQYF
>few|TRBJ2-7|TRBV5-1|TRBD1
TGCGCCAGCAGCAAAGGGACAGGGTCGGTTGGGGAGCAGTACTTC
CASSKGTGSVGEQYF
>.|TRBJ2-1|TRBV12-3/TRBV12-4|.
TGTGCCAGCAGTTTAATGGTAGATAGTGAGCAGTTCTTC
CASSLMVDSEQFF
>many|TRBJ2-3|TRBV5-1|.
TGTGCCAGCAGTCCCGGAGGAGATACGCAGTATTTT
CASSPGGDTQYF
>many|TRBJ1-5|TRBV28|.
TGTGCCAGCTCACTAGGGGCTAATTACAATCAGCCCCAGCATTTT
CASSLGANYNQPQHF
>few|TRBJ2-2|TRBV19|.
TGTGCCAGTAGCGCAGGGACGGTAGGGGAGCTGTTTTTT
CASSAGTVGELFF
>.|TRBJ1-5|TRBV29-1|.
TGCGGCCGAGATCAGCCCCAGCATTTT
CGRDQPQHF